Listed here is a single TCR beta chain. The sample holds a few counts of this clonotype. Its antigen has not been determined. No base qualities exist here, and no much larger clone lies one base off it. Instrument on record: Illumina HiSeq 1500. The public reads were reprocessed in TCRdb via fastp at Q25 and MiXCR, keeping in-frame beta chains. For every CDR3 protein sequence, its rows merge into one entry that carries the most common genes and DNA. The sample table holds approximately 73,000 distinct CDR3 sequences, of which around 42% were seen once. Approximately 93% of the sample belongs to the ten largest clones. The intended sense of this specimen's treatment or condition label: in vitro stimulation with specific CMV peptide epitopes to enrich CMV-specific T cells. The record originates from a study of T cell repertoires in cytomegalovirus infection (dated by TCRdb to about 2019). Study-wide context: Peptide stimulations targeted recently identified HLA-C-restricted CMV epitopes, whose presentation resists viral immunomodulation, together with well-studied HLA-B-restricted epitopes. The HLA type of each donor mattered for the analysis, because public TCR beta signatures pointed to carriage of CMV infection along with the matching HLA type. The paper's findings and limits, for the study overall: The ex vivo response was dominated by HLA-C-restricted CMV-specific TCR beta clonotypes, and the single most frequent clonotype in two of eight donors was supplied by these HLA-C-restricted clonotypes. In both this cohort and an independent cohort of several hundred donors, the cumulative frequency of public TCR beta family members distinguished carriers of CMV infection plus the relevant HLA type.

The CDR1 and CDR2 encoded by the germline V gene are MNHEY and SVGEGT. Trimming costs V 4 bases and J 6 bases, and their ends lie 18 bases apart. Inclusive of the bounding cysteine and phenylalanine, the CDR3 is 15 residues long. Only CDR3 DNA remains: 45 bases, in frame from the first base. This clonotype originated in a human donor in good health (CMV status not recorded). Some clones in this sample may be carry-over from other donors' samples. The chain was built from TRBV6-2 or TRBV6-3 and TRBJ1-2; TRBD1 is a weak D gene call, 5 bases matching. Sample: CD8+ T cells from cultured PBMCs, taken from culture after CMV antigen stimulation. Here is the DNA: TGTGCCAGCAGTTCCTACCAGGGCCCTTTGGATGGCTACACCTTC. Its protein reads: CASSSYQGPLDGYTF.